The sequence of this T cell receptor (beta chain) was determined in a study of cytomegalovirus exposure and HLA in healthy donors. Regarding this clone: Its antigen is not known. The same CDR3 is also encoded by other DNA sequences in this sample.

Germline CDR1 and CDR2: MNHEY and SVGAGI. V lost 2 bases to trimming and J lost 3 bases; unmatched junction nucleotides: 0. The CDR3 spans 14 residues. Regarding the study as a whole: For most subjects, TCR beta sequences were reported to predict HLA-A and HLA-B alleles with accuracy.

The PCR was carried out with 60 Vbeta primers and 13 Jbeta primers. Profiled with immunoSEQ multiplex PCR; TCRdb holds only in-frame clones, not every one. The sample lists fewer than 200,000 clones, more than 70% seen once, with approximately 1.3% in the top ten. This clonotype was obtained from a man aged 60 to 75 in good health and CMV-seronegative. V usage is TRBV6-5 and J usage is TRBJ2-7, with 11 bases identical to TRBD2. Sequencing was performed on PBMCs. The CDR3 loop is CASSYGTSGYEQYF. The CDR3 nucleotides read TGTGCCAGCAGTTACGGGACTAGCGGCTACGAGCAGTACTTC.